Sequencing of this T cell receptor beta chain was carried out in a study of blood T cells in healthy people across ages (dated by TCRdb to the mid-2010s). Regarding the study in general: In model experiments, roughly one uniquely barcoded TCR beta cDNA molecule per two T cells was captured by template switching. The study measured age-related changes in TCR beta repertoire diversity using deep sequencing normalized with unique cDNA molecular identifiers. Donors were grouped into four age groups: young (average 16 years), middle-aged (roughly 38), aged (about 60) and long-lived (approximately 82). To avoid experimental bias, donors of different ages were distributed randomly across sequencing lanes. For two donors (one aged 18 to 30 and one aged 80 or older), the study analyzed two additional independent replicas of 1 million unique cDNA reads from the same blood draw. Broader findings and caveats from the paper: There was a strong correlation between observed TCR beta diversity and the percentage of naive T cells measured by flow cytometry. As age increased, observed TCR beta diversity per million T cells dropped in a roughly linear way, and a significant reduction was already evident by age about 40. Because donor CMV infection status was unknown, age-related changes in expanded clonotypes were potentially confounded. Bulk unsorted PBMC profiling prevented conclusive comparison of naive and antigen-experienced compartments. Estimates of total diversity from one million sequenced T cells were regarded as lower bounds and underestimates. Compared with the aged group, the long-lived group had more naive CD4+ T cells, fewer expanded clones and increased TCR diversity, a pattern suggesting age selection.

To note about this clonotype: Its antigen is not yet known. The record has no base qualities; no much larger clone is one base away.

Donors were a few dozen systemically healthy Caucasian individuals from Russia aged roughly 6 to 90 years. About 9.6 milliliters of peripheral blood were collected from each donor into EDTA-treated Vacutainer tubes. Ficoll-Paque density-gradient centrifugation was used to isolate PBMCs, with at least 7 million per sample. Total RNA, at least 6 micrograms per sample, was extracted from PBMCs with Trizol reagent. The percentages of naive CD45RAhigh/CD27high T cells were determined by flow cytometry on a PBMC aliquot from every donor. The library was generated by 5' RACE. The run used an Illumina HiSeq 2500. A second roughly 6 to 11 cycle PCR used a sample-barcoded 5' primer and a J-beta primer mix. A template-switch 5' adaptor carrying 12 random nucleotides introduced a unique molecular identifier onto each TCR beta cDNA molecule. At least 3 million CDR3-containing paired-end reads were obtained from each sample. First-strand cDNA synthesis was performed from all RNA using the Mint cDNA synthesis kit, with priming by a TRBC-specific oligonucleotide. Following uracil-DNA glycosylase treatment, all cDNA underwent a first 18-cycle PCR with the universal primers M1SS and BC2_uni_R. The original methods were these. For normalization, 1 million high-quality reads, each with a distinct molecular identifier, were randomly selected from each sample. Instead of being binned into consensus sequences, reads with shared molecular identifiers were discarded. MiTCR, with a Q25 quality threshold and the strictest error-elimination algorithm, was used for CDR3 identification, clonotype clustering and error correction. Lower-bound total TCR beta diversity was estimated with a nonparametric unseen species model using Euler transformation. TCRdb passed the public sequencing reads through fastp at Q25 and MiXCR, retaining productive beta sequences. Rows matching on CDR3 protein sequence are summarized as one entry with the most common DNA and genes. These V and J calls derive from TCRdb rather than the authors' analysis. In this sample the table shows about 680,000 distinct CDR3 sequences, around 49% of which occur a single time. Together, the top ten hold around 32% of the sample.

The junction shows trimming of 4 bases on V and 1 base on J, plus 9 bases between the germline ends. As encoded in the germline V gene, CDR1 is SGHRS while CDR2 is YFSETQ. The CDR3 measures 14 amino acids from cysteine to phenylalanine. Only CDR3 DNA is held: 42 bases, read in frame from base 1. The chain is encoded by TRBV5-1 joined to TRBJ1-5, with the D gene uncertain. The source of this sequence is a woman aged 55 to 70 in good health. Sequences were obtained from blood. The nucleotides read TGCGCCAGCAGCAAAGACGGGAGCAATCAGCCCCAGCATTTT. This yields the protein CASSKDGSNQPQHF.